This T cell receptor (beta chain) originates from a study of blood T cell repertoires in COVID-19. Study background: There were acute and convalescent COVID-19 samples, and they came from the United States, Italy and Spain.

Here immunoSEQ multiplex PCR was the method, and the copy in TCRdb shows in-frame clones only, minus some. The profile shows more than 250,000 clones, 75% to 90% of them singletons. With V trimmed by 7 bases and J by 4 bases, 8 bases remained unmatched. CDR1 MNHEY and CDR2 SVGAGI come from the germline V gene. The CDR3 spans 14 residues. Sample: peripheral blood. The V call is TRBV6-5, the J call TRBJ2-7; 9 positions match TRBD2. The sequence was collected from a human donor in a cohort sampled during active COVID-19. In nucleotides, the CDR3 is TGTGCCAGCAACCTAGCGGGAAAGGGGTACGAGCAGTACTTC. Its protein product is CASNLAGKGYEQYF.